This T cell receptor (beta chain) was recorded in a study of T cell repertoires in cytomegalovirus infection (dated by TCRdb to the late 2010s). Describing the broader study: Because public TCR beta signatures pointed to carriage of CMV infection together with the matching HLA type, the HLA type of each donor mattered for the analysis. General conclusions and limits of the study: The ex vivo response was dominated by HLA-C-restricted CMV-specific TCR beta clonotypes, which also provided the single most frequent clonotype in two of eight donors. Cumulative frequency of public TCR beta family members discriminated carriers of CMV infection plus the relevant HLA type in this cohort and an independent approximately 340-donor cohort.

Data came from an Illumina HiSeq 1500. The raw public reads went through TCRdb reprocessing: fastp at Q25, MiXCR clone calling, in-frame beta chains kept. Under each unique CDR3 protein, matching rows form one entry showing the most common genes and DNA. The sample table shows hundreds of thousands of distinct CDR3 sequences, and 25% to 40% are seen once. The top ten clones comprise approximately 14% of the sample. Note on this clonotype: No cognate antigen has been identified for it. The final CDR3 position lacks the conserved phenylalanine or tryptophan, pointing to a likely read error.

Trimming removed 1 base from V and 0 bases from J, leaving 3 bases between the germline ends. From its first to its last residue, the CDR3 has 14 amino acids. Here the CDR3 DNA is all that survives: 42 bases in frame from base 1. CDR1 and CDR2 are drawn from the germline V gene: SGHTA, FQGNSA. The sample comprised PBMCs. The TCR originated in a human donor in good health (CMV status not recorded). Some clones in this sample may be carry-over from other donors' samples. The chain couples TRBV7-2 to TRBJ2-2; the D segment cannot be called with confidence. The sequenced DNA: TGTGCCAGCAGCTTAGGCTCGAACACCGGGGAGCTGTTTTTG. Its translation reads: CASSLGSNTGELFL.